The entry below describes one TCR beta chain. The entry originates in a study of CD8+ T cells in alopecia areata. The V and J ends lost 6 bases and 3 bases, in that order; junction bases with no gene match: 4. CDR3 size: 13 residues. Germline CDR1 is PRHDT and CDR2 is FYEKMQ (reference sequence). Isolated RNA was reverse transcribed into cDNA used as the sequencing template. The assay was immunoSEQ multiplex PCR, and TCRdb's table has in-frame clones only and misses some. The table shows about 200,000 clones, with around 50% occurring only once. V is TRBV13 and J is TRBJ1-1; 7 bases are shared with TRBD1. This clonotype was obtained from a human donor in good health. Sample: CD8+ T cells sorted from blood. CDR3 sequence: CASSSRGYTEAFF. The CDR3 DNA is TGTGCCAGCAGTTCCAGGGGGTACACTGAAGCTTTCTTT. The full variable domain, with the rest looked up from reference TRBV13 and TRBJ1-1, is AAGVIQSPRHLIKEKRETATLKCYPIPRHDTVYWYQQGPGQDPQFLISFYEKMQSDKGSIPDRFSAQQFSDYHSELNMSSLELGDSALYFCASSSRGYTEAFFGQGTRLTVV.